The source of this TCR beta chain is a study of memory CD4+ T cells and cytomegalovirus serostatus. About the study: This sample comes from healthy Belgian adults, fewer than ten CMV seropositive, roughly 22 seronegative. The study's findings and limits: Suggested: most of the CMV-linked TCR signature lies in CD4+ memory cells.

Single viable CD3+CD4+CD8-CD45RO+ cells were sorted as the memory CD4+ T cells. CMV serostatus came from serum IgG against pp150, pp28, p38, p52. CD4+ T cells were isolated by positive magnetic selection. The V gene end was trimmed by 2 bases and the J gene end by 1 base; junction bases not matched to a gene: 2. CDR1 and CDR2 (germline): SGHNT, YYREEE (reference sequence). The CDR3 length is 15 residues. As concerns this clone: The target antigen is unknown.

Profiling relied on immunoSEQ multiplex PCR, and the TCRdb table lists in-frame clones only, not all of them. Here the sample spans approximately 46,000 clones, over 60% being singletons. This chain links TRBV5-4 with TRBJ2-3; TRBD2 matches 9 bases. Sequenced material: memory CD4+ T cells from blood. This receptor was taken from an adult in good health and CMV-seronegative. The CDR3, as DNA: TGTGCCAGCAGCTTAGCGGGAGGCCGCACAGATACGCAGTATTTT. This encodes CASSLAGGRTDTQYF.